This passage covers 26 T cell receptor beta chains from one sample sequenced in a study of blood T cell repertoires in COVID-19. Using immunoSEQ multiplex PCR, the repertoire was profiled, and TCRdb retains in-frame clones only, with some absent. This sample has 150,000 to 200,000 clones, with roughly 79% found just once. The sequenced material came from peripheral blood. The receptors were gathered from a man in his sixties with active or convalescent COVID-19.

The chain joins TRBV5-1 to TRBJ2-3; TRBD1 matches 8 bases. This CDR3 comprises 14 residues. The V gene end was trimmed by 4 bases and the J gene end by 5 bases; junction bases not matched to a gene: 6. Looked up from germline, CDR1 is SGHRS and CDR2 is YFSETQ. The CDR3 DNA follows: TGCGCCAGCAGCCCGATCACAGGGGGAGATACGCAGTATTTT. Translated, it gives CASSPITGGDTQYF.

This chain links TRBV19 with TRBJ2-3, with 8 bases lining up with TRBD1. The trim removed 4 bases at V and 6 bases at J, leaving 3 bases unmatched. Germline CDR1 LNHDA, CDR2 SQIVND (reference sequence). This CDR3 comprises 13 residues. CDR3 residues: CASSRRQGDTQYF. The CDR3 DNA reads as TGTGCCAGTAGTAGGCGACAGGGGGATACGCAGTATTTT.

The rearrangement links TRBV24-1 to TRBJ1-2; a possible D gene is TRBD1 (6 bases). Per germline, CDR1 KGHDR and CDR2 SFDVKD. V lost 3 bases, J lost 4 bases, and 17 bases lay in between. The CDR3 has 16 amino acids. In nucleotides, the CDR3 is TGTGCCACCAGTGATCGAAAGGCTGGGGGCGGCTATGGCTACACCTTC. Translating it yields CATSDRKAGGGYGYTF.

This clone was detected many times. The rearrangement links TRBV19 to TRBJ2-6, with TRBD1 matching over 8 bases. With V trimmed by 6 bases and J by 0 bases, 4 bases remained unmatched. Germline CDR1 and CDR2: LNHDA and SQIVND (reference sequence). There are 16 residues in the CDR3. The CDR3 reads CASSPGQASGANVLTF. CDR3 nucleotide sequence: TGTGCCAGTAGCCCGGGACAGGCCTCTGGGGCCAACGTCCTGACTTTC.

The sample holds one count of this clone. This chain joins TRBV3-1 (or the pseudogene TRBV3-2) and TRBJ2-2; 9 bases align to TRBD1. The CDR3 runs 15 residues. V was pared by 4 bases and J by 3 bases, with 3 bases of the junction left unmatched. Per the germline V gene, CDR1 is LGHDT and CDR2 is YNNKEL (reference sequence). Here the CDR3 DNA reads TGTGCCAGCAGCCTTGGACAGGGGTACACCGGGGAGCTGTTTTTT. Its translation: CASSLGQGYTGELFF.

The chain has TRBV6-5 and TRBJ2-7; 11 nucleotides align to TRBD1. The CDR3 has 14 amino acids. V dropped 7 bases and J dropped 5; count of bases not matched to a gene: 7. Germline lookup yields CDR1 MNHEY and CDR2 SVGAGI. This chain's CDR3 is CASMVDRGLNEQYF. CDR3 sequence (DNA): TGTGCCAGCATGGTGGACAGGGGGCTGAACGAGCAGTACTTC.

This clone was recorded once. Other nucleotide sequences in the sample specify the same CDR3. The chain is built from TRBV3-1 (or the pseudogene TRBV3-2) and TRBJ2-3, with D perhaps matching TRBD2 (5 bases). V gave up 2 bases and J gave up 2 bases, with 8 bases separating them. The V gene's germline CDR1 is LGHDT and CDR2 YNNKEL (reference sequence). This CDR3 has 14 amino acids. In DNA, the CDR3 is TGTGCCAGCAGCCAACGAGGGTCCACAGATACGCAGTATTTT. This gives the protein CASSQRGSTDTQYF.

The CDR3 protein is CASRIRRAGIYEQYF. DNA for the CDR3: TGTGCCAGCAGAATAAGAAGGGCGGGAATCTACGAGCAGTACTTC. The chain carries TRBV6-5 and TRBJ2-7; maybe TRBD2 (6 bases). The germline gives CDR1 MNHEY, CDR2 SVGAGI. V gave up 6 bases and J gave up 3 bases, with 18 bases separating them. The CDR3 loop spans 15 amino acids.

V usage is TRBV11-3 and J usage is TRBJ2-2, with D maybe TRBD1 (5 bases). V lost 1 base to trimming and J lost 6 bases, with 12 bases between them. Per the germline V gene, CDR1 is SGHNT and CDR2 is YENEEA. The CDR3 covers 15 residues. The CDR3 here is CASSLVVGASGELFF. CDR3 nucleotide sequence: TGTGCCAGCAGCTTAGTCGTAGGGGCGTCCGGGGAGCTGTTTTTT.

This chain connects TRBV5-1 to TRBJ2-7; 10 bases line up with TRBD1. The CDR3 runs 13 residues. Trimming cost V 7 bases and J 5 bases; bases outside gene matches: 6. Germline-derived CDR1 and CDR2 are SGHRS and YFSETQ. The CDR3 spells CASYRDRGHEQYF. The DNA of the CDR3 is TGCGCCAGCTACCGGGACAGGGGCCACGAGCAGTACTTC.

This clone was observed many times. This chain joins TRBV6-5 and TRBJ1-1; D unresolved. Between the trimmed V and J ends, which lost 6 bases and 11 bases, there was a span of 19 bases. CDR1 is MNHEY, CDR2 SVGAGI, per germline. The CDR3 contains 13 residues. In DNA form, the CDR3 reads TGTGCCAGCAGATTCCGGGCCCGCCCGGGGGCTTTCTTT. The encoded protein is CASRFRARPGAFF.

This chain uses TRBV4-1 with TRBJ1-5; 7 bases line up with TRBD1. CDR1 and CDR2 (germline): MGHRA, YSYEKL. The V segment lost 0 bases and the J segment 4 bases; nucleotides outside the gene matches: 3. The CDR3 has 15 amino acids. DNA for the CDR3: TGCGCCAGCAGCCAAGAAGGGACAGCAAATCAGCCCCAGCATTTT. Encoded protein: CASSQEGTANQPQHF.

This clone was observed a few times. CDR3 DNA sequence: TGTGCCAGCAGTGGTCCTAGCGGGAGTGCCCTCCACGAGCAGTACTTC. Protein product: CASSGPSGSALHEQYF. The J gene is TRBJ2-7, the V gene TRBV25-1; TRBD2 agrees at 10 bases. V gave up 4 bases and J gave up 5 bases; unmatched junction bases: 11. Germline values: CDR1 MGHDK, CDR2 SYGVNS. This CDR3 region has 16 residues.

The genes are TRBV5-5 and TRBJ2-5, with 9 bases that match TRBD2. V shed 0 bases and J 4 bases; nucleotides not matched to a gene: 7. Germline V lookup: CDR1 SGHKS, CDR2 YYEKEE (reference sequence). The length of the CDR3 is 16 residues. The CDR3 DNA is TGTGCCAGCAGCTTGGCGGCTAGCGGGGACTTAGAGACCCAGTACTTC. Translation: CASSLAASGDLETQYF.

The chain employs TRBV30 and TRBJ2-3, with TRBD2 matching over 7 bases. The germline V gene has CDR1 GTSNPN and CDR2 SVGIG (reference sequence). The trim removed 2 bases at V and 1 base at J, leaving 6 bases unmatched. The CDR3 has 15 amino acids. Here the CDR3 DNA reads TGTGCCTGGAGTCTGGGCCTAGCGGGCACAGATACGCAGTATTTT. Protein sequence: CAWSLGLAGTDTQYF.

The chain couples TRBV9 to TRBJ2-1, with D possibly matching TRBD1 (5 bases). This CDR3 contains 13 residues. The germline V and J ends were trimmed by 2 bases and 10 bases, with 13 bases remaining between them. The germline V gene has CDR1 SGDLS and CDR2 YYNGEE. In nucleotides, the CDR3 is TGTGCCAGCAGCGTTTGGGGCCCAGGGGAGCAGTTCTTC. Amino acids: CASSVWGPGEQFF.

This sequence joins TRBV28 and TRBJ1-2, with TRBD1 matching 9 bases. The CDR3 is 16 amino acids. Germline-derived CDR1 and CDR2 are MDHEN and SYDVKM. With 5 bases clipped from V and 4 bases from J, the junction kept 11 bases outside the gene matches. CDR3 bases: TGTGCCAGCAGTCGACCGGGACAGGGAGTTGGCTATGGCTACACCTTC. Residues: CASSRPGQGVGYGYTF.

The V call is TRBV7-9, the J call TRBJ1-2; D is unclear. Trimming took 5 bases from V and 8 from J, leaving 9 bases between them. The CDR3 length is 11 residues. Germline CDR1 reads SEHNR; CDR2 reads FQNEAQ (reference sequence). The CDR3 loop reads CASSPREGYTF. The CDR3 region has the DNA TGTGCCAGCAGCCCAAGAGAGGGCTACACCTTC.

The chain is built from TRBV19 and TRBJ1-2, with D unclear. The germline CDR1 and CDR2 sequences are LNHDA and SQIVND (reference sequence). This CDR3 comprises 13 residues. Between the trimmed V and J ends, which lost 3 bases and 3 bases, there was a span of 8 bases. Here the CDR3 reads CASSIERDYGYTF. In DNA form, the CDR3 reads TGTGCCAGTAGTATTGAAAGAGACTATGGCTACACCTTC.

This clone has just a few counts. This chain connects TRBV24-1 to TRBJ2-3; 10 bases are a match to TRBD2. V shed 3 bases, J shed 5 bases, and the junction held 7 bases outside the gene matches. Germline-derived CDR1 and CDR2 are KGHDR and SFDVKD. The CDR3 extends over 16 amino acids. The DNA for the CDR3 is TGTGCCACCAGTGATACCCTAGCGGGAGCTGAAGATACGCAGTATTTT. Its translation is CATSDTLAGAEDTQYF.

The chain links TRBV5-6 to TRBJ2-7, with TRBD1 as a possible D gene (5 bases). From germline, CDR1 is SGHDT and CDR2 YYEEEE. Trimming shortened V by 2 bases and J by 3 bases, and 9 bases separated the two germline ends. The CDR3 is made up of 13 amino acids. CDR3 loop: CASSLDRSYEQYF. For the CDR3, the DNA is TGTGCCAGCAGCTTAGACAGAAGCTACGAGCAGTACTTC.

The V and J genes are TRBV2 and TRBJ2-5; D not certain. V lost 7 bases, J lost 4 bases, and 4 bases lay in between. CDR1 is SNHLY, CDR2 FYNNEI, per germline. CDR3 length: 10 amino acids. This CDR3 reads CASNRETQYF. CDR3 in DNA: TGTGCCAGCAATCGAGAGACCCAGTACTTC.

CDR3 in amino acids: CASSRGPKQGTQYF. The CDR3 DNA is TGTGCCAGCAGTCGCGGACCCAAACAGGGGACCCAGTACTTC. The chain joins TRBV6-2 or TRBV6-3 to TRBJ2-5, with D possibly matching TRBD1 (6 bases). Trimming pared 5 bases from V and 7 bases from J, leaving 17 bases between. Germline V gives CDR1 MNHEY, CDR2 SVGEGT. CDR3 length equals 14 residues.

CDR3 sequence: CASSFARGLGYTF. In nucleotides, the CDR3 is TGTGCCAGCAGTTTTGCCAGGGGGCTTGGCTACACCTTC. This sequence joins TRBV27 and TRBJ1-2; 8 positions agree with TRBD1. Germline-derived CDR1 and CDR2 are MNHEY and SMNVEV (reference sequence). The J segment lost 7 bases and the V segment lost 3 bases, leaving 4 bases of the junction unmatched. The CDR3 has 13 amino acids.

This chain uses TRBV5-4 with TRBJ2-1; 8 nucleotides line up with TRBD2. J lost 7 bases, V lost 2 bases, and 8 bases had no gene match. The CDR3 sequence is 15 residues long. Germline V gives CDR1 SGHNT, CDR2 YYREEE (reference sequence). The CDR3 DNA follows: TGTGCCAGCAGCTTAGTAGCGGGACGGCGGAATGAGCAGTTCTTC. Its translation is CASSLVAGRRNEQFF.

The rearrangement uses TRBV6-2 or TRBV6-3 and TRBJ2-2, with 12 bases identical to TRBD2. Germline trimming cut 2 bases from V and 3 bases from J; bases unmatched to any gene: 4. This CDR3 has 17 residues. Germline V lookup: CDR1 MNHEY, CDR2 SVGEGT. The CDR3 is CASSYLAGGIDTGELFF. As DNA, the CDR3 is TGTGCCAGCAGTTACCTAGCGGGAGGGATTGACACCGGGGAGCTGTTTTTT.